The rows below give T cell receptor beta chains drawn from one sample of a study of vaccination and CD4 T cells after COVID-19. These TCRs' antigens remain unknown. TCRdb ran MiXCR on the PCR reads and lists one entry per CDR3 protein. Here the sample spans some 11,000 distinct CDR3 sequences, approximately 50% being singletons. Sequenced: CD4+ T cells from blood, cultured in vitro. All receptors come from a human donor who had recovered from COVID-19. Each CDR3 is given with its conserved first and last residue. The order of the fields is clone size, D gene, J gene, V gene, CDR3 DNA, CDR3 protein. A D gene is named only where the DNA matches it firmly. Not every row has a clone size; where given, it reads once, few, many or a size class.

few | . | TRBJ2-1 | TRBV20-1 | TGCAGTGCTAGAGATGGTTGGGGTGCCTATGAGCAGTTCTTC | CSARDGWGAYEQFF
. | . | TRBJ1-5 | TRBV19 | TGTGCCAGTAGTATAGATCTATCAGGGGATCAGCCCCAGCATTTT | CASSIDLSGDQPQHF
. | TRBD1 | TRBJ1-1 | TRBV12-3/TRBV12-4 | TGTGCCAGCAGTTTAGCACCGGGACAGGGGGACACTGAAGCTTTCTTT | CASSLAPGQGDTEAFF
. | . | TRBJ2-3 | TRBV20-1 | TGCAGTGCTAGGGGCTCAGATACGCAGTATTTT | CSARGSDTQYF
. | TRBD1 | TRBJ2-7 | TRBV7-2 | TGTGCCAGCAGCTTCGGGACAGGGACAAAGGGCGAGCAGTACTTC | CASSFGTGTKGEQYF
. | TRBD2 | TRBJ2-7 | TRBV20-1 | TGCAGTGCTAGAGTTCAGAACCTAGCGGGTTCCTACGAGCAGTACTTC | CSARVQNLAGSYEQYF
once | . | TRBJ2-5 | TRBV11-3 | TGTGCCAGCAGGGGAGCGACGGAGACCCAGTACTTC | CASRGATETQYF
. | . | TRBJ2-7 | TRBV21-1 | TGTGCCAGCTGCAATTGGGCTTTGGGAGAAAGTAGAGTTCCGAGCTACGAGCAGTACTTC | CASCNWALGESRVPSYEQYF
. | . | TRBJ2-1 | TRBV6-4 | TGTGCCAGCAGTCTAACTGGGAGCTCCTACAATGAGCAGTTCTTC | CASSLTGSSYNEQFF
few | . | TRBJ1-2 | TRBV4-1 | TGCGCCAGCAGCCAAGAGGGGAACTATGGCTACACCTTC | CASSQEGNYGYTF
. | TRBD1 | TRBJ1-2 | TRBV20-1 | TGCAGTGCACCGGGACAGGGTGGCGGCTACACCTTC | CSAPGQGGGYTF
few | . | TRBJ1-5 | TRBV6-1 | TGTGCCAGCAGTGAAAGTGGGGGCAATCAGCCCCAGCATTTT | CASSESGGNQPQHF
. | TRBD2 | TRBJ2-1 | TRBV2 | TGTGCCAGCAGGGAAGGACTAGCGGGTAATGAGCAGTTCTTC | CASREGLAGNEQFF
. | TRBD1 | TRBJ1-1 | TRBV27 | TGTGCCAGCAGTTGGACAGGGGACACTGAAGCTTTCTTT | CASSWTGDTEAFF
. | TRBD2 | TRBJ2-1 | TRBV20-1 | TGCAGTGCTAGAGAAATAACTAGCGGGAGCGGATGGCAGTTCTTC | CSAREITSGSGWQFF
. | . | TRBJ2-1 | TRBV7-9 | TGTGCCAGCAGCTCGGGCTCCGGACTAAAGAGGGACAATGAGCAGTTCTTC | CASSSGSGLKRDNEQFF
. | . | TRBJ2-7 | TRBV11-3 | TGTGCCAGCAGCTCCCCCGGGACGAGGGAGCAGTACTTC | CASSSPGTREQYF
. | . | TRBJ2-7 | TRBV11-2 | TGTGCCAGCAGCCTTAATCGGGACGGATCCTACGAGCAGTACTTC | CASSLNRDGSYEQYF
. | TRBD1 | TRBJ2-1 | TRBV4-3 | TGCGCCAGCAGCAACGACAGGGTTTACAATGAGCAGTTCTTC | CASSNDRVYNEQFF
. | TRBD2 | TRBJ2-3 | TRBV11-3 | TGTGCCAGCAGCTTAGGCAGCGGGGGGGAAGCGGATACGCAGTATTTT | CASSLGSGGEADTQYF
. | . | TRBJ1-3 | TRBV10-2 | TGCGCCAGCATGTGGGGGGCCTCTGGAAACACCATATATTTT | CASMWGASGNTIYF
. | . | TRBJ1-2 | TRBV7-2 | TGTGCCAGCAGCTTACCGCTATTTGAGGACAGTAACTATGGCTACACCTTC | CASSLPLFEDSNYGYTF
. | . | TRBJ2-7 | TRBV20-1 | TGCAGTGCTAGAGGTGACAGAATTAAAAGGACCTACGAGCAGTACTTC | CSARGDRIKRTYEQYF
few | . | TRBJ1-4 | TRBV20-1 | TGCAGTGCCCCGGACAGCCCAGTGGGTGAAAAACTGTTTTTT | CSAPDSPVGEKLFF
. | . | TRBJ1-3 | TRBV12-3/TRBV12-4 | TGTGCCAGCAGACGGGCTGGAAACACCATATATTTT | CASRRAGNTIYF
. | . | TRBJ2-7 | TRBV7-5 | . | CISVPEAQRVGTGGDEQYF
once | TRBD2 | TRBJ2-2 | TRBV5-1 | TGCGCCAGCAGCTTGTGGCTAGCGGGAGGAACCGGGGAGCTGTTTTTT | CASSLWLAGGTGELFF
. | TRBD1 | TRBJ2-2 | TRBV12-3/TRBV12-4 | TGTGCCACCGCGGGACAGGGGGTGAACACCGGGGAGCTGTTTTTT | CATAGQGVNTGELFF
. | TRBD1 | TRBJ2-3 | TRBV5-1 | TGCGCCAGCAGCTCCGGGACAGGGGGTTTATCCGTAGATACGCAGTATTTT | CASSSGTGGLSVDTQYF
few | . | TRBJ1-1 | TRBV24-1 | TGTGCCACACGGGACAATCTCATGAACACTGAGGCTTTCTTT | CATRDNLMNTEAFF
once | TRBD1 | TRBJ2-5 | TRBV18 | TGTGCCAGCTCACCACTAGGGACAGGGGGCAAGAAGACCCAGTACTTC | CASSPLGTGGKKTQYF
. | . | TRBJ2-2 | TRBV7-3 | TGTGCCAGCAGCTTAACGTCCAGGACCGGGGAGCTGTTTTTT | CASSLTSRTGELFF
few | . | TRBJ1-2 | TRBV2 | TGTGCCAGCAGGCCGGGACTGGGCTATGGCTACACCTTC | CASRPGLGYGYTF
few | TRBD2 | TRBJ2-5 | TRBV6-5 | TGTGCCAGCAGTTATGGTAGCGGGGCTGGGGAGACCCAGTACTTC | CASSYGSGAGETQYF
. | TRBD1 | TRBJ2-2 | TRBV20-1 | TGCAGTGCTAGATCCCACAGGGGGACCGGGGAGCTGTTTTTT | CSARSHRGTGELFF
. | TRBD2 | TRBJ2-3 | TRBV2 | TGTGCCAGCAGTGAGACCGGGACTAGCTATCAGATAGATACGCAGTATTTT | CASSETGTSYQIDTQYF
. | . | TRBJ1-6 | TRBV24-1 | TGTGCCACCGTCAATTCACCCCTCCACTTT | CATVNSPLHF
. | . | TRBJ2-2 | TRBV2 | TGTGCCAGCACTCCCGTTTCCACCGGGGAGCTGTTTTTT | CASTPVSTGELFF
. | . | TRBJ1-2 | TRBV18 | TGTGCCAGCTCACCTGGCAGAAACACTAACTATGGCTACACCTTC | CASSPGRNTNYGYTF
once | . | TRBJ2-1 | TRBV7-8 | TGTGCCAGCAGCCTACGAGCGGGTACTTCCTACAATGAGCAGTTCTTC | CASSLRAGTSYNEQFF
few | . | TRBJ2-3 | TRBV19 | TGTGCCAGTAGTAGGGCGGCGGATACGCAGTATTTT | CASSRAADTQYF
. | . | TRBJ1-5 | TRBV7-6 | TGTGCCAGCAGCTTAGAGGTTCGGCCCAGGAGTCAGCCCCAGCATTTT | CASSLEVRPRSQPQHF
. | . | TRBJ1-2 | TRBV30 | TGTGCCTGGAGTGGGCGACTCAACTCTAACTATGGCTACACCTTC | CAWSGRLNSNYGYTF
. | . | TRBJ1-1 | TRBV5-1 | TGCGCCAGCAGCTTGGAGCGGCAGCACATGAACACTGAAGCTTTCTTT | CASSLERQHMNTEAFF
. | TRBD1 | TRBJ2-7 | TRBV6-1 | TGTGCCAGCAGTGCGGGCAGGGGGTCCTACGAGCAGTACTTC | CASSAGRGSYEQYF
. | . | TRBJ1-2 | TRBV12-3/TRBV12-4 | TGTGCCAGCAGTTCGACGACATATGGCTACACCTTC | CASSSTTYGYTF
. | . | TRBJ2-3 | TRBV6-1 | TGTGCCAGCAGTCCCATTACAGCCCATTTCACAGATACGCAGTATTTT | CASSPITAHFTDTQYF
few | . | TRBJ2-3 | TRBV6-2/TRBV6-3 | TGTGCCAGCAGTCTTGACCGGAGCACAGATACGCAGTATTTT | CASSLDRSTDTQYF
. | . | TRBJ1-6 | TRBV7-9 | TGTGCCAGCAGCCCCACAGGACAGCCCAATTCACCCCTCCACTTT | CASSPTGQPNSPLHF
. | TRBD2 | TRBJ2-3 | TRBV6-2/TRBV6-3 | TGTGCCAGCAGTTACATCCTAGCGGGAGATACGCAGTATTTT | CASSYILAGDTQYF
. | . | TRBJ2-5 | TRBV27 | TGCGCCAGCAGACTGAAAGAGACCCAGTACTTC | CASRLKETQYF
. | . | TRBJ1-6 | TRBV6-1 | TGTGCCAGCAGTCGTGACCCGGTGACGTCTTCACCCCTCCACTTT | CASSRDPVTSSPLHF
. | . | TRBJ1-6 | TRBV6-1 | TGTGCCAGTAAGGTGAACGGACCGACTGGAACCTATAATTCACCCCTCCACTTT | CASKVNGPTGTYNSPLHF